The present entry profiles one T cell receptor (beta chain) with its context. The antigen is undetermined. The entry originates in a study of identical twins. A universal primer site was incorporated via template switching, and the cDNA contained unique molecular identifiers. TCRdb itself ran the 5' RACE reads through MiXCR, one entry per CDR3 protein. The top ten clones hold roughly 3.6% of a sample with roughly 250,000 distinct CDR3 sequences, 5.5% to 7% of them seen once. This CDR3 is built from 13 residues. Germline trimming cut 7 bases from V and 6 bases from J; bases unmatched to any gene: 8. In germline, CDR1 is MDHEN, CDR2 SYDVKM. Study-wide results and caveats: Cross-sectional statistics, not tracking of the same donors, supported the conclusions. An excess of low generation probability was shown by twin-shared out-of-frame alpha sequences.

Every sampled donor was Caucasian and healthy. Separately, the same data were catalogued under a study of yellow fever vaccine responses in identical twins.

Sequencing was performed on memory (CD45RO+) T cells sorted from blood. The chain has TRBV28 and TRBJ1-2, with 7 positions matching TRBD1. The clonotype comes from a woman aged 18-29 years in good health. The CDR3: CASNSRGRDGYTF. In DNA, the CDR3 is TGTGCCAGCAATTCCAGGGGGAGGGATGGCTACACCTTC.